This TCR beta chain was obtained from a study of technical replicates of blood from several donors. The CDR3 contains 19 residues. V shed 7 bases and J 4 bases; nucleotides not matched to a gene: 14. Repertoires were generated with immunoSEQ multiplex PCR, while TCRdb's copy carries only in-frame clones and drops some. The repertoire holds tens of thousands of clones, 92% seen once, with 0.42% in the top ten. Sequenced: T cells isolated from PBMCs. The TCR comes from a human donor in good health. The J gene is TRBJ2-3, the V gene TRBV23-1; TRBD2 matches 16 bases. TRBV23-1 is marked as an open reading frame, function uncertain. CDR3 protein: CASIILGLAGGPGADTQYF. The CDR3 DNA follows: TGCGCCAGCATCATTCTGGGACTAGCGGGAGGGCCAGGGGCAGATACGCAGTATTTT.